The sequence of this T cell receptor beta chain was determined in a study of blood T cell repertoires in COVID-19. Study as a whole: Samples of COVID-19 (acute and convalescent) were obtained from the United States, Italy and Spain.

Under the authors' procedure: Counts of nucleated cells, estimated from reference gene primer amplification, were obtained. Repertoires were generated with immunoSEQ multiplex PCR, while TCRdb's copy carries only in-frame clones and drops some. That table supplies the V and J calls and clone size; D and trimming were determined from the DNA. The sample has approximately 38,000 clones; over 85% are singletons. The CDR3 runs 12 residues. From germline, CDR1 is MNHEY and CDR2 SMNVEV (reference sequence). V gave up 9 bases and J gave up 4 bases; unmatched junction bases: 6. The sequenced sample consisted of peripheral blood. V is TRBV27 and J is TRBJ2-7, with TRBD1 matching over 7 bases. The receptor's source is a human donor with active COVID-19. The donor label of this sample is uncertain. The CDR3 protein is CARPGTEYEQYF. CDR3 bases: TGTGCCAGGCCCGGGACAGAATACGAGCAGTACTTC.